This T cell receptor beta chain was captured by sequencing in a study of OX40 agonist ivuxolimab in advanced cancers. General observations from the study: Blood T cells, both CD4+ and CD8+, expanded clonally by week 6 at 0.1 to 3.0 mg/kg. Some nonresponders also had low normalized T-cell clonal expansion.

Note on this clone: Its antigen is not known.

V shed 4 bases and J shed 4 bases, with 12 bases lying between them. The germline gives CDR1 SGHDT, CDR2 YYEEEE. This CDR3 is built from 13 residues. Produced via immunoSEQ multiplex PCR; TCRdb's table is partial and in-frame only. The table lists about 72,000 clones, roughly 87% of them singletons. The source was CD4+ or CD8+ T cells sorted from blood, collected in a trial of the OX40 agonist ivuxolimab. V and J are TRBV5-6 and TRBJ2-7, with D perhaps TRBD1 (5 bases). The source of this sequence is an adult with an advanced solid tumor such as melanoma, head and neck, liver or kidney cancer. CDR3 DNA: TGTGCCAGCAGCCGACCCCAGGGTTACGAGCAGTACTTC. Protein product: CASSRPQGYEQYF.